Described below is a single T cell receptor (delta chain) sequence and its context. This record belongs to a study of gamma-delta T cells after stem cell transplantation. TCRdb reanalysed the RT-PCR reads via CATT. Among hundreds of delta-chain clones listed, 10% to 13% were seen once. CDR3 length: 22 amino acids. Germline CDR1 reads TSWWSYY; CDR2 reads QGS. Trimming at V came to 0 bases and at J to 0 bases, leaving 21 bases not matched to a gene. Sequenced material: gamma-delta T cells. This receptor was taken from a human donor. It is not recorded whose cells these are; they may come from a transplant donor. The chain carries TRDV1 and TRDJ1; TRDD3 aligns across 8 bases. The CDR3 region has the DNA TGTGCTCTTGGGGAACTAGTCGGTTCACCTAATCTGGTGGGGGATGACACCGATAAACTCATCTTT. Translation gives CALGELVGSPNLVGDDTDKLIF.